What follows describes a single TCR beta chain. The repertoire was sequenced with immunoSEQ multiplex PCR; TCRdb's copy has only in-frame clones and lacks some. The table shows fewer than 200,000 clones, with around nine tenths occurring only once. The data stem from a study of control samples from healthy donors and cancer patients. The CDR3 length is 18 residues. Germline values: CDR1 GTSNPN, CDR2 SVGIG (reference sequence). The trim removed 1 base at V and 2 bases at J, leaving 13 bases unmatched. The sequenced sample consisted of blood. The source of this sequence is a young man in good health. The chain is built from TRBV30 and TRBJ1-5, with 8 bases matching TRBD1. In nucleotides, the CDR3 is TGTGCCTGGAGTGGGGGGGGACAGGCGGGTAGGGGCAATCAGCCCCAGCATTTT. Translated: CAWSGGGQAGRGNQPQHF.